This T cell receptor (beta chain) emerged from a study of T-cell memory formation after mild COVID-19. Overall study findings and caveats: A balance of CD4 and CD8 characterized clones contracting day 15 to 85, whereas later expanders leaned CD4+.

V shed 3 bases and J 0 bases; nucleotides not matched to a gene: 6. Per germline, CDR1 GTSNPN and CDR2 SVGIG (reference sequence). The CDR3 covers 15 residues. This clonotype has only a few counts. The antigen remains unidentified. 5'RACE primed at constant segments yielded TCR alpha and TCR beta cDNA libraries bearing sample barcodes and UMIs. Using its own MiXCR run on the 5' RACE reads, TCRdb lists one record per CDR3 protein. The sample has roughly 600,000 distinct CDR3 sequences, about 20% seen once. The sequenced sample was PBMCs or a T cell subset sorted from them (not recorded which). The chain uses TRBV30 and TRBJ2-3; 7 bases agree with TRBD2. The clonotype was recovered from an adult woman who had mild COVID-19 (a few samples of this study predate the infection). Cell type and time point are not known. Here the CDR3 DNA reads TGTGCCTGGAGCGCCAGCGGGGTAAGCACAGATACGCAGTATTTT. Residues: CAWSASGVSTDTQYF.